Following are 25 T cell receptor beta chains from one sample sequenced in a study of blood T cell repertoires in COVID-19 (dated by TCRdb to about 2020). The method behind the library was the immunoSEQ multiplex PCR assay. What TCRdb holds here is the immuneACCESS table cut down to in-frame rearrangements. Part of the clones is not present; checked against another copy, under half of the missing clones reflect an unresolved V gene, and the others are unexplained. For this sample the table gives 70,000 or so clones, of which around 85% were detected only once. Around 40% of the sample belongs to the ten largest clones. Sequenced input: peripheral blood. Receptors were obtained from a woman older than 75 with active or convalescent COVID-19.

This chain uses TRBV11-2 with TRBJ1-3, with D perhaps TRBD1 (6 bases). Germline V gene lookup returns CDR1 SGHAT and CDR2 FQNNGV. V was clipped by 5 bases and J by 0 bases, with 14 bases between them. The CDR3 contains 16 residues. The CDR3 is CASSAVRTDSGNTIYF. CDR3 coding DNA: TGTGCCAGCAGCGCGGTACGGACAGACTCTGGAAACACCATATATTTT.

This sequence joins TRBV5-6 and TRBJ2-5; tentative D call: TRBD1 (8 bases). The V end was cut by 0 bases, the J end by 4 bases, with 13 bases between. The CDR3 sequence is 15 residues long. Looked up from germline, CDR1 is SGHDT and CDR2 is YYEEEE. The CDR3 coding sequence is TGTGCCAGCAGCTTGGACAGGGGGGAGGGAGAGACCCAGTACTTC. Its translation: CASSLDRGEGETQYF.

The chain carries TRBV19 and TRBJ1-4; 7 bases are shared with TRBD1. The V gene end was trimmed by 9 bases and the J gene end by 5 bases; junction bases not matched to a gene: 6. The CDR3 has 13 residues. CDR1 LNHDA and CDR2 SQIVND come from the germline V gene (reference sequence). The CDR3 region is CASQPGQNEKLFF. The CDR3, as DNA: TGTGCCAGCCAACCGGGACAGAATGAAAAACTGTTTTTT. Using reference TRBV19 and TRBJ1-4 for the parts outside the CDR3, the full variable domain is DGGITQSPKYLFRKEGQNVTLSCEQNLNHDAMYWYRQDPGQGLRLIYYSQIVNDFQKGDIAEGYSVSREKKESFPLTVTSAQKNPTAFYLCASQPGQNEKLFFGSGTQLSVL.

This chain links TRBV30 with TRBJ2-5, with 15 positions matching TRBD2. The germline V gene encodes CDR1 GTSNPN and CDR2 SVGIG (reference sequence). V gave up 5 bases and J gave up 2 bases; unmatched junction bases: 12. There are 18 residues in the CDR3. For the CDR3, the DNA is TGTGCCTGGGACGCCGGGACTAGCGGGGGGCCGGGACAAGAGACCCAGTACTTC. This translates into CAWDAGTSGGPGQETQYF.

The V and J genes are TRBV9 and TRBJ2-5; TRBD2 agrees at 7 bases. The trim removed 3 bases at V and 5 bases at J, leaving 10 bases unmatched. The CDR3 consists of 15 residues. Germline V gives CDR1 SGDLS, CDR2 YYNGEE. This CDR3 reads CASSAWGGFGETQYF. The CDR3 nucleotides are TGTGCCAGCAGCGCGTGGGGGGGATTTGGGGAGACCCAGTACTTC.

V and J are TRBV11-1 and TRBJ2-1, with 8 positions matching TRBD2. The CDR3 loop spans 16 amino acids. J gave up 3 bases and V 3 bases, and 7 bases lay outside the gene matches. The germline CDR1 and CDR2 sequences are SGHAT and FQDESV (reference sequence). For the CDR3, the DNA is TGTGCCAGCAGCTTTTCGAGCGGGGGTTACTACAATGAGCAGTTCTTC. Protein: CASSFSSGGYYNEQFF.

The V and J genes are TRBV11-2 and TRBJ1-2; D might be TRBD1 (6 bases). Trimming took 3 bases from V and 4 from J, leaving 15 bases between them. The CDR3 consists of 15 residues. Per germline, CDR1 SGHAT and CDR2 FQNNGV. CDR3 in amino acids: CASSFAGVFAYGYTF. The CDR3 nucleotides are TGTGCCAGCAGCTTCGCAGGGGTTTTCGCCTATGGCTACACCTTC. The variable domain in full, with the rest retrieved from reference TRBV11-2 and TRBJ1-2, is EAGVAQSPRYKIIEKRQSVAFWCNPISGHATLYWYQQILGQGPKLLIQFQNNGVVDDSQLPKDRFSAERLKGVDSTLKIQPAKLEDSAVYLCASSFAGVFAYGYTFGSGTRLTVV.

The rearrangement links TRBV6-5 to TRBJ2-1; D is possibly TRBD2 (5 bases). The CDR3 covers 14 residues. Germline loops: CDR1 MNHEY, CDR2 SVGAGI. V lost 7 bases, J lost 9 bases, and 19 bases lay in between. The CDR3 DNA follows: TGTGCCAGCACCATCGCTCGGGGTAGTGGTGAGCAGTTCTTC. Residues: CASTIARGSGEQFF.

This chain connects TRBV7-2 to TRBJ2-7; a weak D match, TRBD2 (5 bases). V lost 5 bases to trimming and J lost 2 bases, with 13 bases between them. Germline V gives CDR1 SGHTA, CDR2 FQGNSA. This CDR3 has 14 amino acids. The CDR3 nucleotides read TGTGCCAGCAGCCCTCCTTGGGGAGCCTACGAGCAGTACTTC. It is translated as CASSPPWGAYEQYF.

The chain recombines TRBV12-3 or TRBV12-4 with TRBJ2-4, with 7 bases matching TRBD2. The CDR3 loop spans 13 amino acids. V lost 6 bases and J lost 6; bases outside the gene matches: 5. The CDR3 protein is CASRPAGTNIQYF. For the CDR3, the DNA is TGTGCCAGCAGGCCAGCGGGGACAAACATTCAGTACTTC.

This clone was observed a single time. The chain recombines TRBV6-2 or TRBV6-3 with TRBJ1-6, with D possibly TRBD1 on 6 matching bases. CDR1 is MNHEY, CDR2 SVGEGT, per germline. The CDR3 length is 20 residues. V was pared by 2 bases and J by 2 bases, with 22 bases between. CDR3 in amino acids: CASSYHPMDRSETYNSPLHF. CDR3 nucleotides: TGTGCCAGCAGTTACCACCCCATGGACAGATCGGAGACCTATAATTCACCCCTCCACTTT.

This sequence joins TRBV20-1 and TRBJ1-2; 7 bases line up with TRBD1. This CDR3 comprises 11 residues. V shed 5 bases, J shed 7 bases, and the junction held 4 bases outside the gene matches. CDR1 DFQATT and CDR2 SNEGSKA come from the germline V gene (reference sequence). Here the CDR3 reads CSAYRGVGYTF. In DNA form, the CDR3 reads TGCAGTGCTTACAGGGGTGTTGGCTACACCTTC.

In its sample, this clone was seen once. This chain uses TRBV4-1 with TRBJ2-5, with unresolved D. This CDR3 region has 13 residues. Trimming took off 1 base at V and 5 bases at J, with 8 bases between the two ends. The germline V gene encodes CDR1 MGHRA and CDR2 YSYEKL. CDR3 residues: CASSQVILETQYF. For the CDR3, the DNA is TGCGCCAGCAGCCAAGTTATTTTGGAGACCCAGTACTTC.

CDR3 sequence (DNA): TGCGCCAGCAGCCCTCCGGGGAACGTATACGAGCAGTACTTC. Translating gives CASSPPGNVYEQYF. J is TRBJ2-7 and V is TRBV4-1; the D gene is possibly TRBD2 (5 bases). CDR3 length: 14 amino acids. Trimming left V 4 bases short and J 4 bases short, with 14 bases between. The germline V gene has CDR1 MGHRA and CDR2 YSYEKL.

This clone was seen once. This chain connects TRBV2 to TRBJ1-5; 8 bases are a match to TRBD1. V lost 3 bases to trimming and J lost 6 bases; unmatched junction nucleotides: 4. CDR1 is SNHLY, CDR2 FYNNEI, per germline. This CDR3 contains 14 residues. This CDR3 reads CASSDRGPPQPQHF. The DNA of the CDR3 is TGTGCCAGCAGTGACAGGGGGCCACCTCAGCCCCAGCATTTT.

This rearrangement joins TRBV6-2 or TRBV6-3 to TRBJ1-1; no reliable D call. With 0 bases removed from V and 4 bases from J, the gap between germline ends came to 6 bases. The CDR3 has 13 amino acids. Germline lookup yields CDR1 MNHEY and CDR2 SVGEGT. The DNA of the CDR3 is TGTGCCAGCAGTTACTCGTTCGGCACTGAAGCTTTCTTT. Translating gives CASSYSFGTEAFF.

This clone was observed once. V is TRBV2 and J is TRBJ1-1; 9 bases map to TRBD1. Unmatched junction bases numbered 7, after V lost 6 bases and J lost 8 bases. The CDR3 runs 13 residues. Germline CDR1 SNHLY, CDR2 FYNNEI. Here the CDR3 reads CASSPGQGREAFF. In DNA, the CDR3 is TGTGCCAGCAGCCCTGGACAGGGGAGGGAAGCTTTCTTT.

The V call is TRBV21-1, the J call TRBJ1-3; the table's D gene call, TRBD1, was not cross checked with the DNA. TRBV21-1 is tagged as a pseudogene. The CDR3 consists of 16 residues. In nucleotides, the CDR3 is TGTGCCAGCAGCACTCGACAGGGGCGCTCTGGAAACACCATATATTTT. This codes for CASSTRQGRSGNTIYF.

This clone came up once. The chain employs TRBV7-3 and TRBJ2-3, with unresolved D. V dropped 1 base and J dropped 1 base, with 18 bases sitting between them. Germline V lookup: CDR1 SGHTA, CDR2 FQGTGA. The CDR3 is 18 amino acids. The chain's CDR3 is CASSLNPPRAAGTDTQYF. The CDR3, as DNA: TGTGCCAGCAGCTTAAACCCCCCCCGAGCCGCCGGCACAGATACGCAGTATTTT.

This chain uses TRBV18 with TRBJ2-3; no firm D call. CDR3 length: 14 amino acids. Germline loops: CDR1 KGHSH, CDR2 LQKENI. Trimming removed 3 bases at V and 4 bases at J, with 11 bases between. In DNA, the CDR3 is TGTGCCAGCTCACCCAGTACCACACCAGATACGCAGTATTTT. Translated, it gives CASSPSTTPDTQYF.

This chain links TRBV7-2 with TRBJ1-1; D is unresolved. The CDR3 covers 16 residues. Trimming pared 5 bases from V and 1 base from J, leaving 17 bases between. From germline, CDR1 is SGHTA and CDR2 FQGNSA. CDR3 sequence: CASSPREGSTNTEAFF. Written as DNA, the CDR3 is TGTGCCAGCAGCCCCCGGGAGGGTAGTACGAACACTGAAGCTTTCTTT.

The V and J genes are TRBV5-6 and TRBJ1-2; 11 bases agree with TRBD1. The CDR3 covers 17 residues. In germline, CDR1 is SGHDT, CDR2 YYEEEE. Germline trimming cut 4 bases from V and 3 bases from J; bases unmatched to any gene: 11. CDR3 amino acids: CASSPWTGGVGDYGYTF. CDR3 in DNA: TGTGCCAGCAGCCCATGGACAGGGGGCGTGGGGGACTATGGCTACACCTTC. The variable domain in full, completed from reference TRBV5-6 and TRBJ1-2, reads DAGVTQSPTHLIKTRGQQVTLRCSPKSGHDTVSWYQQALGQGPQFIFQYYEEEERQRGNFPDRFSGHQFPNYSSELNVNALLLGDSALYLCASSPWTGGVGDYGYTFGSGTRLTVV.

The chain carries TRBV28 and TRBJ2-7; D is uncertain. This CDR3 comprises 11 residues. V shed 4 bases and J shed 8 bases, with 9 bases lying between them. Germline lookup yields CDR1 MDHEN and CDR2 SYDVKM. CDR3 sequence reads: CASSSVRQQYF. The DNA of the CDR3 is TGTGCCAGCAGTTCAGTCAGGCAGCAGTACTTC.

The V call is TRBV9, the J call TRBJ2-1; D possibly corresponds to TRBD2 (6 bases). Germline CDR1 is SGDLS and CDR2 is YYNGEE. The CDR3 runs to 13 residues. V was shortened by 3 bases and J by 2 bases, with 6 bases between the two germline ends. The CDR3 region has the DNA TGTGCCAGCAGCGGGGGGGCCTACAATGAGCAGTTCTTC. The encoded protein is CASSGGAYNEQFF.

The chain couples TRBV6-5 to TRBJ2-5, with D unclear. Germline assignment: CDR1 MNHEY and CDR2 SVGAGI. V lost 4 bases and J lost 1, with 10 bases in between. The CDR3 loop spans 14 amino acids. The CDR3 spells CASSFPPSQETQYF. CDR3 nucleotides: TGTGCCAGCAGTTTTCCCCCGAGCCAAGAGACCCAGTACTTC.